This T cell receptor (beta chain) was observed in a study of cytomegalovirus exposure and HLA in healthy donors. PCR involved 60 Vbeta and 13 Jbeta primers. The method was immunoSEQ multiplex PCR; TCRdb's version includes in-frame clones alone and lacks a portion of them. The table includes just over 95,000 clones, approximately 80% detected once. Germline CDR1 reads MDHEN; CDR2 reads SYDVKM. The CDR3 length is 15 residues. Trimming removed 1 base at V and 4 bases at J, with 13 bases between. Sequenced sample: PBMCs. The chain uses TRBV28 and TRBJ1-2; D remains unclear. The sequence derives from a woman in her thirties or forties in good health and CMV-seropositive. CDR3: CASSLSGRPLYGYTF. The CDR3 nucleotides read TGTGCCAGCAGTTTATCCGGCAGGCCCCTCTATGGCTACACCTTC.